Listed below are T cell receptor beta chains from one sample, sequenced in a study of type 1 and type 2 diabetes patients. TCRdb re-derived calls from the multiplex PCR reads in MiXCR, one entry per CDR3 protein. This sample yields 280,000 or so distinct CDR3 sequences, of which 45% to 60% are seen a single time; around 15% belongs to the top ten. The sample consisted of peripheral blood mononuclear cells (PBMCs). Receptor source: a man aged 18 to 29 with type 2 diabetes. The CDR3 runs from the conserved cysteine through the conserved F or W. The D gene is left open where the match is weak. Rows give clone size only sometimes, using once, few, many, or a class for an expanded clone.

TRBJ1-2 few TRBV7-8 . TGTGCCAGCAGCTTAGGGGCAGGGTTTGGGCAGCCCAACTATGGCTACACCTTC CASSLGAGFGQPNYGYTF
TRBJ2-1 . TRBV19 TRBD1 TGTGCCAGCTCCCGACAGGGACCCTACAATGAGCAGTTCTTC CASSRQGPYNEQFF
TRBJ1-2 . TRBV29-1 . TGCAGCGTTGAGGATGGCTACACCTTC CSVEDGYTF
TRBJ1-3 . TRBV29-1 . TGCAGCTGTGAGGGATCCGGAAACACCATATATTTT CSCEGSGNTIYF
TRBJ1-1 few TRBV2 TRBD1 TGTGCCAGCAGTTCGACAGGGAATGAAGCTTTCTTT CASSSTGNEAFF
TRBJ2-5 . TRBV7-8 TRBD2 TGTGCCAGCAGCGACACAAATGGGGGGGGGACCCAGTACTTC CASSDTNGGGTQYF
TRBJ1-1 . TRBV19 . TGTGCCAGTAGTGGGCTTACAGCGAACACTGAAGCTTTCTTT CASSGLTANTEAFF
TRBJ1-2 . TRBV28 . TGTGCCAGCATCCCTTATGGACTAGAGGGACTTGGCTACACCTTC CASIPYGLEGLGYTF
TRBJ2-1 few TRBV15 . TGTGCCACCAGCAGAGATCGGCTTGGCTCCTACAATGAGCAGTTCTTC CATSRDRLGSYNEQFF
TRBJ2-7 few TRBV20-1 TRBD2 TGCAGTGCCCAAGCGGGAGGGCCACTTGGGTCCTACGAGCAGTACTTC CSAQAGGPLGSYEQYF
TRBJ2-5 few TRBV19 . TGTGCCAGTGGGTCCCTGGGCGGGGGCGAGAAGACCCAGTACTTC CASGSLGGGEKTQYF
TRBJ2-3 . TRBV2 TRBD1 TGTGCCAGCAGCCTGACAGGGCCCCCAGATACGCAGTATTTT CASSLTGPPDTQYF
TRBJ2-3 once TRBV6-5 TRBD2 TGTGCCAGCAGTGAAGAAAGGACTAGCGGGAGGAGCACAGATACGCAGTATTTT CASSEERTSGRSTDTQYF
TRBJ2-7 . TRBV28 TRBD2 TGTGCCAGCACGCCTAGCGGGATAAGGGAGCAGTACTTC CASTPSGIREQYF
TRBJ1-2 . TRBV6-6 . TGTGCCAGCAGTTACGCGGCCGGGACGGTCTTCTCCTATGGCTACACCTTC CASSYAAGTVFSYGYTF
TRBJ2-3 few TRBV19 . TGTGCCAGTAAAACGGACACCCGGGGCACAGATACGCAGTATTTT CASKTDTRGTDTQYF
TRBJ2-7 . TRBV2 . TGTGCCAGCAGTGAAAGGATCGGGGGCGCAGAGCAGTACTTC CASSERIGGAEQYF
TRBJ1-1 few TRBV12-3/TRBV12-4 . TGTGCCAGCAGTTTAGGAGGAATGGGCACTGAAGCTTTCTTT CASSLGGMGTEAFF
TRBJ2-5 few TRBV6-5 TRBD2 TGTGCCAGCAGCCCCATAGCGGGGGACCTCCAAGAGACCCAGTACTTC CASSPIAGDLQETQYF
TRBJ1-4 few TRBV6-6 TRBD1 TGTGCCAGCAGCCGGGACAGTGAAAAACTGTTTTTT CASSRDSEKLFF
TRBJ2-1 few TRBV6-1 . TGTGCCAGCAGTGAAGACAACCTGGGTGTCGATGAGCAGTTCTTC CASSEDNLGVDEQFF
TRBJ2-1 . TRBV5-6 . TGTGCCAGCAGCTTATCTCCGGGGGAAAGCGCGGACAATGAGCAGTTCTTC CASSLSPGESADNEQFF
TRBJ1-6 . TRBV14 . TGTGCCAGCAGCCAAGATCGGACAAGGCCACCCCTCCACTTT CASSQDRTRPPLHF
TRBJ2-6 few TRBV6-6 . TGTGCCAGCCGTTTGGAGTCGGGGGCCAACGTCCTGACTTTC CASRLESGANVLTF
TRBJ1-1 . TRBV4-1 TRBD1 TGCGCCAGCAGCCTCCCTCGGGGGCAGGGGGACATGAACACTGAAGCTTTCTTT CASSLPRGQGDMNTEAFF
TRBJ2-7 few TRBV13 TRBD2 TGTGCCAGCAGCCCCACGGGGGGGAACTACGAGCAGTACTTC CASSPTGGNYEQYF
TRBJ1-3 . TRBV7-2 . TGTGCCAGCAACCCCGACCGAAACTCTGGAAACACCATATATTTT CASNPDRNSGNTIYF
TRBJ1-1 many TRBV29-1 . TGCAGCGTTGAAAAGAGGGAAGGAATGAACACTGAAGCTTTCTTT CSVEKREGMNTEAFF
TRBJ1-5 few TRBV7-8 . TGTGCCAGCAGCTTAGCGGGTCAGCCCCAGCATTTT CASSLAGQPQHF
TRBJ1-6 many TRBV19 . TGTGCCAGTAGTGCCACCTCACGGCTGAATTCACCCCTCCACTTT CASSATSRLNSPLHF
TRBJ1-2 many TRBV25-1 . TGTGCCAGCAGTCGAGAGATTGATGGCTACACCTTC CASSREIDGYTF
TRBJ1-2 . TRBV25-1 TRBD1 TGTGCCATCAGGACAGGGGTCGGCTACACCTTC CAIRTGVGYTF
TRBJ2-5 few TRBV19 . TGTGCCAGTAGTGTCGCAGGGAACGGTATCGAGACCCAGTACTTC CASSVAGNGIETQYF
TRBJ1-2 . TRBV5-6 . TGTGCCAGCAGCTTGCAGGGTTGGGATGGCTACACCTTC CASSLQGWDGYTF
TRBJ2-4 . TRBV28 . TGTGCCAGCAGTTTGAGGGGGGAGCTAGCCAAAAACATTCAGTACTTC CASSLRGELAKNIQYF
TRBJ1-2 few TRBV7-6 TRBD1 TGTGCCAGCAGCCCGACAGGGCCTAATTCTAACTATGGCTACACCTTC CASSPTGPNSNYGYTF
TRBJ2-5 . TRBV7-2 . TGTGCCAGCAGCTCCTGGACAGAAGAGACCCAGTACTTC CASSSWTEETQYF
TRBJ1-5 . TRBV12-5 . TGTGCTAGTGGTTTGCATAGCAATCAGCCCCAGCATTTT CASGLHSNQPQHF
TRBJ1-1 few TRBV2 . TGTGCCAGCAGTGAGGTACAGGTTGTGATGAACACTGAAGCTTTCTTT CASSEVQVVMNTEAFF
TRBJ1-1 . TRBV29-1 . TGCAGCGTTGAACCCAGCACCACTGAAGCTTTCTTT CSVEPSTTEAFF
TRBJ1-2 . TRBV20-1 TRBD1 TGCAGTGCTTACCTGGACAGGGATGATGGCTACACCTTC CSAYLDRDDGYTF
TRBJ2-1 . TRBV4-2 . TGTGCCAGCAGCCCTACGGGGGGCAACAATGAGCAGTTCTTC CASSPTGGNNEQFF
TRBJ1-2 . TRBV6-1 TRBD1 TGTGCCAGCAGTGAGTGGGACAGGGTGAATGGCTACACCTTC CASSEWDRVNGYTF
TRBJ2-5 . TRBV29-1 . TGCAGCGTAACAAAGTCCCAAGAGACCCAGTACTTC CSVTKSQETQYF
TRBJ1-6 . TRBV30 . TGTGCCCTGGGGGGAGGATATAATTCACCCCTCCACTTT CALGGGYNSPLHF
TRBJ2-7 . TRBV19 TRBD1 TGTGCTACGGGACAGGGATTCCACGAGCAGTACTTC CATGQGFHEQYF
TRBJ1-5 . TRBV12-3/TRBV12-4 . TGCGCCAGCAGTTTACAGGAGAGAAGCAATCAGCCCCAGCATTTT CASSLQERSNQPQHF
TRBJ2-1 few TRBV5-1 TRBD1 TGCGCCAGCAGAGACAGGGGCGGCGATGAGCAGTTCTTC CASRDRGGDEQFF
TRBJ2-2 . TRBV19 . TGTGCCAGTAGTACCGCAGTGACGAACACCGGGGAGCTGTTTTTT CASSTAVTNTGELFF
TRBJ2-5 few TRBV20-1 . TGCAGTGCGAGGGACTTTCACCTGCAAGAGACCCAGTACTTC CSARDFHLQETQYF
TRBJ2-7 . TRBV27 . TGTGCCAGCCTCAACGAGCAGTACTTC CASLNEQYF
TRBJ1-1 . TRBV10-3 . TGTGCCATCAGTGCAAGGAACACTGAAGCTTTCTTT CAISARNTEAFF
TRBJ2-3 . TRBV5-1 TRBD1 TGCGCCAGCAGCTTGGCCCCGACTGGACAGGGTACAGATACGCAGTATTTT CASSLAPTGQGTDTQYF
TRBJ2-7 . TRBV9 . TGTGCCAGCAGCTCAACGGAATCCTACGAGCAGTACTTC CASSSTESYEQYF
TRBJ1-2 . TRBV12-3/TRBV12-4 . TGTGCCAGCAGCGCCTCTGGTAACATTCTCTATGGCTACACCTTC CASSASGNILYGYTF
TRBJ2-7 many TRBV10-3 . TGTGCCATCAGTGAGAGGACCACGGGAGCGGAGCAGTACTTC CAISERTTGAEQYF
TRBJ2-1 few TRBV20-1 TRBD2 TGCAGTGCTAGTCGGGGACTAGCGATTCAGGAGCAGTTCTTC CSASRGLAIQEQFF
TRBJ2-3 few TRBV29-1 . TGCAGCCAGCCAGATAACAGGGATTCGATAGATACGCAGTATTTT CSQPDNRDSIDTQYF